This T cell receptor (beta chain) stems from a study of blood T cell repertoires in COVID-19. Study summary: Material from acute and convalescent COVID-19 was sourced from the United States, Italy and Spain. Nucleic acid was either cDNA or gDNA, and it came from T cells, B-cell-depleted T cells, or PBMCs.

With 4 bases clipped from V and 4 bases from J, the junction kept 6 bases outside the gene matches. Per germline, CDR1 SGHRS and CDR2 YFSETQ. This CDR3 spans 15 amino acids. The table came from immunoSEQ multiplex PCR; TCRdb's copy has only in-frame clones and leaves some out. The top ten hold 1.4% of the sample, which has approximately 150,000 clones, approximately 88% seen once. This clone was counted a few times. Input material: peripheral blood. The chain couples TRBV5-1 to TRBJ1-3, with TRBD1 matching 9 bases. The clonotype originates from a man in his fifties or sixties with acute or convalescent COVID-19. CDR3 nucleotides: TGCGCCAGCAGCAGCGGACAGGGGCGCGGAAACACCATATATTTT. This encodes CASSSGQGRGNTIYF.